Included here is one TCR beta chain sequence, with context. CDR3 length: 15 amino acids. Germline loops: CDR1 SGHDN, CDR2 FVKESK. With 4 bases removed from V and 4 bases from J, the gap between germline ends came to 13 bases. These data originate in a study of T-cell memory formation after mild COVID-19. Using its own MiXCR run on the 5' RACE reads, TCRdb lists one record per CDR3 protein. The repertoire holds 400,000 to 500,000 distinct CDR3 sequences, with roughly 17% as singletons. The chain combines TRBV14 with TRBJ2-2; the D gene could be TRBD1 or TRBD2 (7 bases each). The sequenced material came from PBMCs or a T cell subset sorted from them (not recorded which). This clonotype was obtained from a man aged 18 to 29 who had mild COVID-19 (a few samples of this study predate the infection). Cell type and time point are not known. The CDR3 region has the DNA TGTGCCAGCAGCCGGGGAGGGGGCATCACCGGGGAGCTGTTTTTT. Protein product: CASSRGGGITGELFF.